This is a list of T cell receptor beta chains from one sample in a study of T cell responses to AZD1222 COVID-19 vaccine. Assay used: immunoSEQ multiplex PCR; TCRdb lists only in-frame clones, some missing. Among 130,000 or so clones listed, more than 85% were seen once. The source was peripheral blood, collected on day 0 of MenACWY control vaccination. Source of these receptors: an adult in good health. The CDR3 runs from the conserved cysteine through the conserved F or W. A D gene is named only where the DNA matches it firmly. Clone size appears in some rows only: once, few, many, or a class for an expanded clone.

>TRBV4-1|NA|TRBJ2-7|NA
CASSLTGPSYEQYF
TGCGCCAGCAGCCTGACAGGCCCTTCCTACGAGCAGTACTTC
>TRBV5-6|NA|TRBJ1-2|TRBD1
CASSSGQGGYYGYTF
TGTGCCAGCAGCTCAGGACAGGGAGGTTACTATGGCTACACCTTC
>TRBV5-1|NA|TRBJ2-5|TRBD2
CASSLGGSMGKTQYF
TGCGCCAGCAGCTTGGGCGGGAGTATGGGAAAGACCCAGTACTTC
>TRBV5-8|NA|TRBJ1-4|NA
CASSLGGDYEKLFF
TGTGCCAGCAGCTTAGGCGGAGACTATGAAAAACTGTTTTTT
>TRBV11-2|NA|TRBJ1-1|NA
CASSLEPGREAFF
TGTGCCAGCAGCTTAGAACCGGGACGGGAAGCTTTCTTT
>TRBV7-8|NA|TRBJ2-2|NA
CASSLVRTPTGELFF
TGTGCCAGCAGCTTAGTCCGGACACCGACCGGGGAGCTGTTTTTT
>TRBV6-2/TRBV6-3|NA|TRBJ1-3|NA
CASSLHKSSGNTIYF
TGTGCCAGCAGTTTACACAAGTCCTCTGGAAACACCATATATTTT
>TRBV2|NA|TRBJ1-1|NA
CASSERSWRNTEAFF
TGTGCCAGCAGTGAAAGGTCTTGGCGGAACACTGAAGCTTTCTTT
>TRBV13|NA|TRBJ1-2|NA
CASSLTAYGYTF
TGTGCCAGCAGCTTGACAGCCTATGGCTACACCTTC
>TRBV29-1|NA|TRBJ1-2|NA
CSVRWQGIGAYGYTF
TGCAGCGTTAGGTGGCAGGGGATTGGTGCGTATGGCTACACCTTC
>TRBV25-1|NA|TRBJ1-1|NA
CASRDSYRLNTEAFF
TGTGCCAGCAGGGACTCTTACAGGCTGAACACTGAAGCTTTCTTT
>TRBV27|NA|TRBJ2-3|TRBD2
CASSLRAGVTDTQYF
TGTGCCAGCAGTTTACGAGCGGGAGTCACAGATACGCAGTATTTT
>TRBV6-1|NA|TRBJ2-3|NA
CASSEIYLEDTQYF
TGTGCCAGCAGTGAAATCTACCTGGAAGATACGCAGTATTTT
>TRBV18|once|TRBJ2-2|TRBD2
CASSLDTSATGELFF
TGTGCCAGCTCACTGGATACTAGCGCCACCGGGGAGCTGTTTTTT
>TRBV29-1|NA|TRBJ2-1|NA
CSVAEHDNEQFF
TGCAGCGTTGCAGAACATGACAATGAGCAGTTCTTC
>TRBV7-2|NA|TRBJ1-1|NA
CASSLRGAWTEAFF
TGTGCCAGCAGCTTAAGGGGCGCCTGGACTGAAGCTTTCTTT
>TRBV6-5|NA|TRBJ2-7|NA
CASNLRAGYEQYF
TGTGCCAGCAACCTGCGGGCAGGCTACGAGCAGTACTTC
>TRBV11-2|NA|TRBJ2-3|NA
CASSSGGGQVDTQYF
TGTGCCAGCAGCTCCGGCGGAGGGCAGGTAGATACGCAGTATTTT
>TRBV19|NA|TRBJ1-2|NA
CASSTYREGSYGYTF
TGTGCCAGTAGTACGTACAGGGAGGGGAGCTATGGCTACACCTTC
>TRBV19|NA|TRBJ2-7|NA
CATSLGGTYEQYF
TGTGCCACCTCCTTAGGGGGGACTTACGAGCAGTACTTC
>TRBV5-1|NA|TRBJ1-4|NA
CASSSESPNEKLFF
TGCGCCAGCAGCTCGGAATCGCCTAATGAAAAACTGTTTTTT
>TRBV9|once|TRBJ1-1|NA
CASSETTALNTEAFF
TGTGCCAGCAGCGAAACGACAGCGTTGAACACTGAAGCTTTCTTT
>TRBV11-3|NA|TRBJ2-6|NA
CASSLEALSYNPSGANVLTF
TGTGCCAGCAGCTTAGAGGCCCTCTCCTACAATCCCTCTGGGGCCAACGTCCTGACTTTC
>TRBV30|NA|TRBJ1-1|NA
CAWSARGDLEAFF
TGTGCCTGGAGTGCCAGGGGTGACCTTGAAGCTTTCTTT
>TRBV7-8|NA|TRBJ1-4|NA
CASSYREQNEKLFF
TGTGCCAGCAGCTACAGGGAACAAAATGAAAAACTGTTTTTT
>TRBV3-1/TRBV3-2|NA|TRBJ2-5|NA
CASSQLRVGETQYF
TGTGCCAGCAGCCAGTTAAGGGTCGGAGAGACCCAGTACTTC
>TRBV11-3|once|TRBJ1-4|NA
CASSLGQARGREKLFF
TGTGCCAGCAGCTTAGGCCAAGCCAGGGGTCGGGAAAAACTGTTTTTT
>TRBV6-4|NA|TRBJ2-2|TRBD1
CASSDSAGGVAGELFF
TGTGCCAGCAGTGACTCCGCAGGGGGCGTAGCCGGGGAGCTGTTTTTT
>TRBV4-1|NA|TRBJ2-7|NA
CASSQEGGGEQYF
TGCGCCAGCAGCCAAGAAGGTGGGGGAGAGCAGTACTTC
>TRBV3-1/TRBV3-2|NA|TRBJ2-7|NA
CASSLASSLYEQYF
TGTGCCAGCAGCCTCGCCTCCTCCCTTTACGAGCAGTACTTC
>TRBV28|NA|TRBJ2-7|TRBD2
CASSLRTSGSPRPYEQYF
TGTGCCAGCAGTTTAAGGACTAGCGGGAGCCCTCGACCCTACGAGCAGTACTTC